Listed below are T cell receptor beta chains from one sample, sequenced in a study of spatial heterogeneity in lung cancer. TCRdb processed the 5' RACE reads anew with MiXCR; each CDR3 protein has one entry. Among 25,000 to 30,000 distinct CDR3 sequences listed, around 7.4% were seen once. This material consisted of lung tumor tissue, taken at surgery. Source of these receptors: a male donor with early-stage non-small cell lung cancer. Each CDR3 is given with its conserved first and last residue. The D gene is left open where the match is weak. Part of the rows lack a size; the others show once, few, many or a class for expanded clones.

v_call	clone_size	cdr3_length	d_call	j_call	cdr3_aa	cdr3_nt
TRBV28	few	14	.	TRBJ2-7	CASSLSPSGYEQYF	TGTGCCAGCAGTTTATCCCCCTCAGGCTACGAGCAGTACTTC
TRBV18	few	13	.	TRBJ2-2	CASSATYTGELFF	TGTGCCAGCTCAGCGACCTACACCGGGGAGCTGTTTTTT
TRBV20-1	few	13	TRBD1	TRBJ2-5	CSAGTGGRETQYF	TGCAGTGCTGGCACAGGGGGAAGAGAGACCCAGTACTTC
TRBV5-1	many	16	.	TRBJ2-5	CASSFIRDGDQETQYF	TGCGCCAGCAGCTTTATCAGGGACGGCGACCAAGAGACCCAGTACTTC
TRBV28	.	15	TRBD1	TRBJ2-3	CVSSLRQGSTDTQYF	TGTGTCAGCAGTTTAAGACAGGGTAGCACAGATACGCAGTATTTT
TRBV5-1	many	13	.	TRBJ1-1	CASSFDGNTEAFF	TGCGCCAGCAGCTTCGACGGGAACACTGAAGCTTTCTTT
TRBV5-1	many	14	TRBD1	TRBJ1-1	CASSLLQGDTEAFF	TGCGCCAGCAGCTTGTTGCAGGGGGACACTGAAGCTTTCTTT
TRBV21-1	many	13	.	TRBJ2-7	CARSGTGDNEQYF	TGTGCCAGATCCGGGACTGGAGATAACGAGCAGTACTTC
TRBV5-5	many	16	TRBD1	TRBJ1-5	CASSRDSLWGNQPQHF	TGTGCCAGCAGCAGGGACAGCCTCTGGGGCAATCAGCCCCAGCATTTT
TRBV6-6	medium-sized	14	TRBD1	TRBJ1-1	CASRKGAENTEAFF	TGTGCCAGCCGGAAGGGGGCGGAGAACACTGAAGCTTTCTTT
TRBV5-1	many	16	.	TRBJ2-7	CASSLGAGGAQYEQYF	TGCGCCAGCAGCTTGGGAGCAGGGGGGGCCCAGTACGAGCAGTACTTC
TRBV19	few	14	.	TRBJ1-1	CASSTPTQYPEAFF	TGTGCCAGTAGTACCCCGACTCAATACCCTGAAGCTTTCTTT
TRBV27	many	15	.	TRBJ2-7	CASSSYRVGSYEQYF	TGTGCCAGCAGTTCGTACAGGGTAGGTTCGTACGAGCAGTACTTC
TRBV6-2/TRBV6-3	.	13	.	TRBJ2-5	CASSYGSTETQYF	TGTGCCAGCAGTTACGGCAGTACGGAGACCCAGTACTTC
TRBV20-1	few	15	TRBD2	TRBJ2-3	CRGLTGTRGTDTQYF	TGCAGGGGCCTAACGGGGACTAGGGGAACAGATACGCAGTATTTT
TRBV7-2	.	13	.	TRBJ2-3	CASSSQLLAPQYF	TGTGCCAGCAGCTCCCAGTTGTTGGCTCCGCAGTATTTT
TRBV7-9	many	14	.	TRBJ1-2	CASSRSGGFYGYTF	TGTGCCAGCAGCCGCAGTGGGGGTTTCTATGGCTACACCTTC
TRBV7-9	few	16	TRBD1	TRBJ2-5	CASSPLRTGTQETQYF	TGTGCCAGCAGTCCCCTCCGGACAGGGACACAAGAGACCCAGTACTTC
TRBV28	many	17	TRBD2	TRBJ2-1	CASSTSSGGAGLNEQFF	TGTGCCAGCAGTACCTCTAGCGGGGGGGCCGGGTTAAATGAGCAGTTCTTC
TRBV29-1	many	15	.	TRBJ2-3	CSVERGGQGGDTQYF	TGCAGCGTTGAGCGGGGGGGACAGGGTGGAGATACGCAGTATTTT
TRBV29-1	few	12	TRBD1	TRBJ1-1	CSVGDSPQVAFF	TGCAGCGTTGGGGACAGTCCCCAGGTAGCTTTCTTT
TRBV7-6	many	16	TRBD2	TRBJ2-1	CASSPRTSGGLNEQFF	TGTGCCAGCAGTCCAAGGACTAGCGGGGGGTTAAATGAGCAGTTCTTC
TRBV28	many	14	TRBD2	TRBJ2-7	CASSFLGGTYEQYF	TGTGCCAGCAGTTTCCTCGGGGGGACCTACGAGCAGTACTTC
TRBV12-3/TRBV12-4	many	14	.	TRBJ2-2	CASSLLAAAGELFF	TGTGCCAGCAGTTTGCTGGCGGCGGCCGGGGAGCTGTTTTTT
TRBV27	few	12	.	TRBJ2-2	CASSWRDGELFF	TGTGCCAGCAGTTGGAGGGACGGGGAGCTGTTTTTT
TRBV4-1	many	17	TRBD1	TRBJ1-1	CASSQVGTGLMNTEAFF	TGCGCCAGCAGCCAGGTAGGGACAGGCCTCATGAACACTGAAGCTTTCTTT
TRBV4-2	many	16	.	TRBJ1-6	CASSLNPGIDNSPLHF	TGTGCCAGCAGCCTTAATCCGGGGATTGATAATTCACCCCTCCACTTT
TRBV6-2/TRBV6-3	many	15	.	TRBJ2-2	CASRGYGAGTGELFF	TGTGCCAGCAGGGGGTATGGGGCCGGGACCGGGGAGCTGTTTTTT
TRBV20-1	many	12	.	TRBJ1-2	CSAPTDNYGYTF	TGCAGTGCCCCGACGGATAACTATGGCTACACCTTC
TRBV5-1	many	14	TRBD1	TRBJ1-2	CASKPGTEKVGYTF	TGCGCCAGCAAGCCCGGGACAGAGAAGGTTGGCTACACCTTC
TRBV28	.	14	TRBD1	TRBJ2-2	CASSTRQGAGELFF	TGTGCCAGCAGTACCCGACAGGGGGCCGGGGAGCTGTTTTTT
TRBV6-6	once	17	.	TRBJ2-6	CASSYQPGVSGANVLTF	TGTGCCAGCAGTTACCAGCCGGGGGTATCTGGGGCCAACGTCCTGACTTTC
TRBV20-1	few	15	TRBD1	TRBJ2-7	CSAVSWPGGSYEQYF	TGCAGTGCCGTAAGTTGGCCAGGGGGCTCCTACGAGCAGTACTTC
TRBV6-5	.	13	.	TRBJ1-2	CASSPVEREGYTF	TGTGCCAGCAGCCCCGTTGAGAGGGAGGGCTACACCTTC
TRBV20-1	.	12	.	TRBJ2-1	CSGGGQDNEQFF	TGCAGTGGCGGGGGCCAAGACAATGAGCAGTTCTTC
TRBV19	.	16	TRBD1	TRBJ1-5	CASSIGPKGGDQPQHF	TGTGCCAGTAGTATAGGCCCGAAAGGGGGCGATCAGCCCCAGCATTTT
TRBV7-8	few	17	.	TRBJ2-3	CASSFPVPGPTTDTQYF	TGTGCCAGCAGCTTCCCGGTCCCCGGGCCCACCACAGATACGCAGTATTTT
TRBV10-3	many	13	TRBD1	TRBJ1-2	CAIRDRGLGGYTF	TGTGCCATCAGAGACAGGGGACTGGGCGGCTACACCTTC
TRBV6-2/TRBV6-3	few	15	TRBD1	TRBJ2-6	CASSPGGGGANVLTF	TGTGCCAGCAGTCCAGGGGGCGGTGGGGCCAACGTCCTGACTTTC
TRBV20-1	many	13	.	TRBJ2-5	CSASFTGQETQYF	TGCAGTGCTAGTTTTACGGGCCAAGAGACCCAGTACTTC
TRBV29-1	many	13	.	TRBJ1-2	CSVERRVNYGYTF	TGCAGCGTTGAAAGGAGGGTGAACTATGGCTACACCTTC
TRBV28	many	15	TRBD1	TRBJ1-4	CASSDRGLANEKLFF	TGTGCCAGCAGCGACAGGGGCTTGGCTAATGAAAAACTGTTTTTT
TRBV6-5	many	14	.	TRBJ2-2	CASSRDTYTGELFF	TGTGCCAGCAGCCGGGACACCTACACCGGGGAGCTGTTTTTT